Following are 23 T cell receptor beta chains from one sample sequenced in a study of identical twins. TCRdb recomputed calls from the 5' RACE reads with MiXCR, one row per CDR3 protein. This sample has 550,000 to 800,000 distinct CDR3 sequences, with 7.1% found just once. These records were also assigned to another study, of yellow fever vaccine responses in identical twins.

Material: PBMCs. The receptor set was obtained from a woman aged 18-29 years in good health.

This clonotype was seen a few times. The chain employs TRBV28 and TRBJ2-1; D ambiguous. Germline-derived CDR1 and CDR2 are MDHEN and SYDVKM. Trimming stripped 4 bases from V and 9 bases from J, with 13 bases between. This CDR3 is built from 13 residues. CDR3 region: CASSSAGFGEQFF. The DNA for the CDR3 is TGTGCCAGCAGTTCGGCCGGGTTTGGTGAGCAGTTCTTC.

This clonotype has ten or more counts. The chain is built from TRBV29-1 and TRBJ2-2, with D uncertain. The CDR3 totals 16 residues. Trimming removed 3 bases at V and 6 bases at J, with 20 bases between. CDR1 and CDR2 from the germline V gene are SQVTM and ANQGSEA. The CDR3 sequence is CSVEYPSSRLSGELFF. CDR3 nucleotides: TGCAGCGTTGAGTATCCTTCGTCTAGATTGTCCGGGGAGCTGTTTTTT.

The rearrangement joins TRBV3-1 to TRBJ1-5, with D uncertain. The germline CDR1 and CDR2 sequences are LGHDT and YNNKEL (reference sequence). There are 14 residues in the CDR3. Trimming removed 1 base from V and 3 bases from J, with 7 bases in between. DNA of the CDR3: TGTGCCAGCAGCCAAGGAGGCGTCAATCAGCCCCAGCATTTT. This gives the protein CASSQGGVNQPQHF.

This clonotype came up many times. The chain employs TRBV28 and TRBJ2-1; D gene unclear. The CDR3 loop spans 14 amino acids. Trimming removed 7 bases at V and 4 bases at J, with 14 bases between. Germline assignment: CDR1 MDHEN and CDR2 SYDVKM. The chain's CDR3 is CASKTDDSYNEQFF. CDR3 coding DNA: TGTGCCAGCAAGACTGACGATTCATACAATGAGCAGTTCTTC. Full variable domain (rest looked up from reference TRBV28 and TRBJ2-1): DVKVTQSSRYLVKRTGEKVFLECVQDMDHENMFWYRQDPGLGLRLIYFSYDVKMKEKGDIPEGYSVSREKKERFSLILESASTNQTSMYLCASKTDDSYNEQFFGPGTRLTVL.

This clonotype was seen a handful of times. The chain joins TRBV18 to TRBJ1-5; perhaps TRBD1 as D (5 bases). In germline, CDR1 is KGHSH, CDR2 LQKENI. CDR3 length: 13 amino acids. V shed 5 bases and J shed 5 bases, with 10 bases lying between them. For the CDR3, the DNA is TGTGCCAGCTCAAGGGGAATCGATCAGCCCCAGCATTTT. Translated: CASSRGIDQPQHF.

This clonotype was observed at least ten times. The chain carries TRBV20-1 and TRBJ2-1; D gene uncertain. CDR3 length: 14 residues. Germline CDR1 DFQATT, CDR2 SNEGSKA (reference sequence). The V gene lost 3 bases and the J gene lost 0 bases, with 9 bases spanning the gap. CDR3 coding DNA: TGCAGTGCTAGGGACCTACCCTCCTACAATGAGCAGTTCTTC. Encoded protein: CSARDLPSYNEQFF.

In this sample, this clonotype turned up a few times. This sequence joins TRBV3-1 and TRBJ1-3; D may be TRBD1 (5 bases). Germline V gives CDR1 LGHDT, CDR2 YNNKEL (reference sequence). The length of the CDR3 is 14 residues. V was trimmed by 1 base and J by 7 bases, leaving 11 bases between them. CDR3 loop: CASSQGPRGNTIYF. The CDR3 nucleotides read TGTGCCAGCAGCCAAGGCCCACGGGGGAACACCATATATTTT.

In this sample, this clonotype turned up many times. This chain connects TRBV10-3 to TRBJ2-7; D call uncertain. Trimming pared 0 bases from V and 6 bases from J, leaving 15 bases between. Per the germline V gene, CDR1 is ENHRY and CDR2 is SYGVKD. This CDR3 region has 15 residues. The CDR3 protein is CAISESGSPSSEQYV. The CDR3 DNA reads as TGTGCCATCAGTGAGTCAGGGTCCCCTTCGAGCGAGCAGTACGTC.

This chain uses TRBV5-1 with TRBJ2-7; either TRBD1 or TRBD2 may fit D (5 bases each). The germline V and J ends were trimmed by 4 bases and 1 base, with 12 bases remaining between them. This CDR3 region has 14 residues. The germline V gene encodes CDR1 SGHRS and CDR2 YFSETQ. The CDR3 DNA reads TGCGCCAGCAGCCCGGGACGGAGATCCTACGAGCAGTACTTC. This sequence encodes CASSPGRRSYEQYF.

The chain links TRBV3-1 to TRBJ2-1, with D tentatively TRBD2 (6 bases). CDR1 and CDR2 (germline): LGHDT, YNNKEL (reference sequence). Trimming pared 4 bases from V and 14 bases from J, leaving 12 bases between. The CDR3 has 11 residues. Here the CDR3 DNA reads TGTGCCAGCAGCCCCGGGGGAATTAAGTTCTTC. Its translation: CASSPGGIKFF.

In this sample, this clonotype turned up a few times. The chain links TRBV20-1 to TRBJ2-3, with 8 positions matching TRBD2. The CDR3 length is 15 residues. Per the germline V gene, CDR1 is DFQATT and CDR2 is SNEGSKA (reference sequence). V shed 5 bases and J 5 bases; nucleotides not matched to a gene: 12. CDR3 sequence: CSALPPGRAGDTQYF. Written as DNA, the CDR3 is TGCAGTGCTCTCCCCCCCGGGAGGGCCGGAGATACGCAGTATTTT.

J is TRBJ2-7 and V is TRBV27; D possibly matches TRBD1 or TRBD2 (5 bases each). Germline CDR1 is MNHEY and CDR2 is SMNVEV (reference sequence). Trimming removed 5 bases from V and 5 bases from J, with 16 bases in between. This CDR3 is 14 amino acids long. The CDR3 DNA follows: TGTGCCAGCAGTAGCCCTGTCGGGGCCCACGAGCAGTACTTC. Encoded protein: CASSSPVGAHEQYF.

This clonotype has a count of ten or more. V usage is TRBV11-2 and J usage is TRBJ2-1; weak D call: TRBD1 (5 bases). Germline CDR1 is SGHAT and CDR2 is FQNNGV. This CDR3 contains 15 residues. Trimming took off 0 bases at V and 4 bases at J, with 10 bases between the two ends. The CDR3: CASSLEGVIYNEQFF. The CDR3, as DNA: TGTGCCAGCAGCTTAGAAGGGGTAATATACAATGAGCAGTTCTTC.

The chain combines TRBV6-1 with TRBJ1-6; D possibly corresponds to TRBD1 (6 bases). Germline CDR1 MNHNS, CDR2 SASEGT. This CDR3 region has 14 residues. Trimming removed 7 bases from V and 8 bases from J, with 15 bases in between. This CDR3 reads CASTRGLGDSPLHF. CDR3 in DNA: TGTGCCAGCACCCGGGGGCTCGGCGATTCACCCCTCCACTTT.

The chain has TRBV21-1 and TRBJ2-3; TRBD1 reflects the table's D call only, with no check against the DNA. TRBV21-1 is given as a pseudogene. This CDR3 contains 18 residues. CDR3 loop: CASSKAGCALGGADTQYF. The CDR3 coding sequence is TGTGCCAGCAGCAAAGCTGGTTGTGCGTTGGGGGGCGCAGATACGCAGTATTTT.

This clonotype was detected ten times or more. This rearrangement joins TRBV10-3 to TRBJ1-6, with 7 bases identical to TRBD1. V shed 10 bases and J 5 bases; nucleotides not matched to a gene: 17. Germline V gene lookup returns CDR1 ENHRY and CDR2 SYGVKD. This CDR3 has 17 amino acids. The DNA of the CDR3 is TGTGCCACCGCAAGCAACGGAAGGGGGCTAGATAATTCACCCCTCCACTTT. Its protein is CATASNGRGLDNSPLHF.

This clonotype showed up just a few times. The chain joins TRBV6-5 to TRBJ2-3; D could derive from TRBD1 or TRBD2 (5 bases each). CDR3 length equals 13 residues. Germline V gives CDR1 MNHEY, CDR2 SVGAGI. V shed 1 base and J shed 7 bases, with 9 bases lying between them. The CDR3 coding sequence is TGTGCCAGCAGTTACTTATCGGGGCATACGCAGTATTTT. It specifies CASSYLSGHTQYF.

This clonotype was recorded at least ten times. V gene TRBV4-1 combines with J gene TRBJ2-7; 8 bases align to TRBD1. V was clipped by 3 bases and J by 3 bases; unmatched bases: 4. CDR1 is MGHRA and CDR2 is YSYEKL in the germline V gene. The CDR3 spans 14 residues. The CDR3 here is CASSHGQGFYEQYF. DNA of the CDR3: TGCGCCAGCAGCCATGGACAGGGTTTCTACGAGCAGTACTTC.

As for this clonotype: This clone may be a read error of a much larger clone one base away. The rearrangement joins TRBV24-1 to TRBJ2-1; 12 bases map to TRBD2. CDR3 size: 15 residues. CDR1 and CDR2 from the germline V gene are KGHDR and SFDVKD. Written as DNA, the CDR3 is TGTGCCACCAGTGATTGGACTAGCGGGAACAAAGAGCAGTTCTTC. Translation gives CATSDWTSGNKEQFF.

The table lists this clonotype with a few counts. The chain recombines TRBV10-3 with TRBJ2-6, with a tentative D call TRBD1 (5 bases). The germline V gene has CDR1 ENHRY and CDR2 SYGVKD. This CDR3 is built from 14 residues. Trimming stripped 3 bases from V and 9 bases from J, with 12 bases between. As DNA, the CDR3 is TGTGCCATCAGTGACCCGACAGTTAACAACGTCCTGACTTTC. Translating gives CAISDPTVNNVLTF.

This clonotype was observed many times. The chain couples TRBV5-1 to TRBJ1-4, with no clear D. The germline gives CDR1 SGHRS, CDR2 YFSETQ. V was pared by 0 bases and J by 5 bases, with 14 bases between. The CDR3 extends over 16 amino acids. For the CDR3, the DNA is TGCGCCAGCAGCTTGGGGGATCGAGAGAAAAATGAAAAACTGTTTTTT. Translated, it gives CASSLGDREKNEKLFF.

This clonotype was detected only a few times. The V call is TRBV4-1, the J call TRBJ1-5; TRBD1 might be the D (5 bases). The germline V gene has CDR1 MGHRA and CDR2 YSYEKL. The V end lost 4 bases, the J end lost 3 bases, and 13 bases lay between the germline ends. This CDR3 is 15 amino acids long. The DNA of the CDR3 is TGCGCCAGCAGCCCCACTACAGGCCCCAATCAGCCCCAGCATTTT. Protein product: CASSPTTGPNQPQHF.

This clonotype appeared a few times. In DNA form, the CDR3 reads TGTGCCACCAGCAGAGAAACTATACCCACCGGGGAGCTGTTTTTT. Its translation: CATSRETIPTGELFF. V gene TRBV15 combines with J gene TRBJ2-2; D is unclear. Germline assignment: CDR1 LNHNV and CDR2 YYDKDF (reference sequence). This CDR3 spans 15 amino acids. V dropped 0 bases and J dropped 4 bases, with 9 bases sitting between them.